This TCR beta chain is from a study of identical twins. The CDR3 is 10 residues long. V lost 5 bases, J lost 11 bases, and 10 bases lay in between. Germline CDR1 is SGHKS and CDR2 is YYEKEE (reference sequence). Using its own MiXCR run on the 5' RACE reads, TCRdb lists one record per CDR3 protein. The sample contains roughly 350,000 distinct CDR3 sequences, around an eighth of which appear only once. The same data also contributed to another study, on yellow fever vaccine responses in identical twins.

Sequenced input: CD8+ T cells sorted from blood. The gene calls are TRBV5-5 and TRBJ1-1; tentatively, D is TRBD1 (5 bases). The receptor's source is a woman under 30 in good health. The CDR3 bases are TGTGCCAGCAGGGGGGTGCGGGCTTTCTTT. Translation gives CASRGVRAFF.